This T cell receptor beta chain came from a study of blood T cell repertoires in COVID-19 (dated by TCRdb to 2019 to 2021). With regard to the full study: Samples covering the acute and convalescent phases of COVID-19 were provided by collaborators in the United States, Italy and Spain. The repertoires were released in a freely available public database meant as a resource for research on the immune response to SARS-CoV-2. Nearly every sample came with metadata listing a de-identified subject ID, COVID-19 status, age in years and sex. Where available, HLA class I and class II types were taken from metadata supplied by the sample provider and were not determined by assay-based typing. Deeply sampled blood TCRbeta repertoires from subjects exposed to, actively infected with, or recovered from COVID-19 were included in the dataset. The samples were drawn from the first 160 participants of the ongoing ImmuneRACE study and from 1,254 subjects provided by 6 global collaborators. The material from the prospective study consisted of cDNA or gDNA derived from T cells, B-cell-depleted T cells, or PBMCs. The research as a whole found: The amount of clinical and demographic metadata varied by source and participant and was provided uncurated.

V trim: 3 bases; J trim: 6 bases; unmatched bases: 5. The germline V gene sets CDR1 to KGHSH and CDR2 to LQKENI. Its CDR3 holds 14 amino acids, cysteine through phenylalanine. Here the CDR3 DNA is all that survives: 42 bases in frame from base 1. This clone was seen only a few times. Its antigen is not yet known. One base away there is no much larger clone; base qualities are not given. The immunoSEQ Assay, a bias-controlled multiplex PCR, was used to amplify TCRbeta CDR3 regions from genomic DNA. As for the original processing: Nucleated cell counts per sample were estimated from amplification of reference gene primers within the assay. Sequence reads were collapsed and filtered to measure the absolute abundance of every unique TCRbeta CDR3 rearrangement. For each sample, productive Simpson clonality was calculated by taking the square root of Simpson's diversity index across productive rearrangements. As stored in TCRdb, this immuneACCESS dataset retains in-frame rearrangements with V and J assigned. A fraction of the clones does not appear; measured against another copy, unresolved V genes explain less than half of the discrepancy, and the remainder lacks a known reason. V, J and clone size reflect that table, while D and trimming were determined from the DNA. The sample table records tens of thousands of clones; 78% of these occur just once. The top ten hold approximately 15% of the sample.

The collaborating institutions used their own protocols to collect whole blood in K2EDTA tubes. For TCRbeta analysis, collaborator samples were shipped as frozen whole blood, as isolated PBMCs, or as DNA extracted from either sample type. Sequences were obtained from peripheral blood. The chain was built from TRBV18 and TRBJ1-5; the junction holds 7 bases that match TRBD1. The origin of this receptor is a human donor in a cohort sampled during active COVID-19. The nucleotides are TGTGCCAGCTCACCCGGAGGGGGCCCTCAGCCCCAGCATTTT. This yields the protein CASSPGGGPQPQHF. Joined to the reference TRBV18 and TRBJ1-5 proteins, this CDR3 gives the full variable domain: NAGVMQNPRHLVRRRGQEARLRCSPMKGHSHVYWYRQLPEEGLKFMVYLQKENIIDESGMPKERFSAEFPKEGPSILRIQQVVRGDSAAYFCASSPGGGPQPQHFGDGTRLSIL.